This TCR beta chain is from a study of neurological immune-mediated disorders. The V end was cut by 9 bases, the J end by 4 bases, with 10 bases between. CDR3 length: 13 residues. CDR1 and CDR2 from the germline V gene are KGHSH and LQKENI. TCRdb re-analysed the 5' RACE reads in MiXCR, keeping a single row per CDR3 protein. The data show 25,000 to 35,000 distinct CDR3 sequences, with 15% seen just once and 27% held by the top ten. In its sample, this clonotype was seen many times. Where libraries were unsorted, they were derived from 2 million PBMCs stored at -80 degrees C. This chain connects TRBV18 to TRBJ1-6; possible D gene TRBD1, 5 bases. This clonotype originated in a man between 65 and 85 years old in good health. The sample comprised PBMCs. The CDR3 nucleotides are TGTGCCAGTACGGGGGATTATAATTCACCCCTCCACTTT. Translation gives CASTGDYNSPLHF. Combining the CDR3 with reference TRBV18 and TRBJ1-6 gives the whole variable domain NAGVMQNPRHLVRRRGQEARLRCSPMKGHSHVYWYRQLPEEGLKFMVYLQKENIIDESGMPKERFSAEFPKEGPSILRIQQVVRGDSAAYFCASTGDYNSPLHFGNGTRLTVT.